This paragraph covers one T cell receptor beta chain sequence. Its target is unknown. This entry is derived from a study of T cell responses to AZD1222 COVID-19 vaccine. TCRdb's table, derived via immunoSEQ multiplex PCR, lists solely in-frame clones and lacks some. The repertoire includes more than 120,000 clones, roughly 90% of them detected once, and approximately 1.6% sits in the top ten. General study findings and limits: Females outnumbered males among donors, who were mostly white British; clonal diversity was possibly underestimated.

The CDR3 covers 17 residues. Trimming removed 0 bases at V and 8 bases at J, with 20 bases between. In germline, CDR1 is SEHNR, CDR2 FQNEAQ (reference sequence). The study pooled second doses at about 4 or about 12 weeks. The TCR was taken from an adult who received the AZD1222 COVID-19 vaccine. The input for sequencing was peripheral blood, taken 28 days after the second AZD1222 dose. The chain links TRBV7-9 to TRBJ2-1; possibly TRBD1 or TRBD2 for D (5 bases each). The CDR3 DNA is TGTGCCAGCAGCTTAGCGCAAGGGGCGCTTGGTAGCGATGAGCAGTTCTTC. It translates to CASSLAQGALGSDEQFF.